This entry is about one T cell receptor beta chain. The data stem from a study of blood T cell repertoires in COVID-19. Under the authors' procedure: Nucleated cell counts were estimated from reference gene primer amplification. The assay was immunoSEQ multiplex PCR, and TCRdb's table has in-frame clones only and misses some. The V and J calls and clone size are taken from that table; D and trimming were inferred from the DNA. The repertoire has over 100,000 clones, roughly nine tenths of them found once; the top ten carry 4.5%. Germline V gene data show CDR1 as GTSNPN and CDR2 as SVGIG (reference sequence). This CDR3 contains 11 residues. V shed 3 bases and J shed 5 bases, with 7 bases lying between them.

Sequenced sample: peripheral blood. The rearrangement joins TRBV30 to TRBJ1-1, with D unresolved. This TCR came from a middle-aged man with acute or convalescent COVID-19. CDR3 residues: CAWRWRTEAFF. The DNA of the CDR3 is TGTGCCTGGAGATGGCGGACTGAAGCTTTCTTT.